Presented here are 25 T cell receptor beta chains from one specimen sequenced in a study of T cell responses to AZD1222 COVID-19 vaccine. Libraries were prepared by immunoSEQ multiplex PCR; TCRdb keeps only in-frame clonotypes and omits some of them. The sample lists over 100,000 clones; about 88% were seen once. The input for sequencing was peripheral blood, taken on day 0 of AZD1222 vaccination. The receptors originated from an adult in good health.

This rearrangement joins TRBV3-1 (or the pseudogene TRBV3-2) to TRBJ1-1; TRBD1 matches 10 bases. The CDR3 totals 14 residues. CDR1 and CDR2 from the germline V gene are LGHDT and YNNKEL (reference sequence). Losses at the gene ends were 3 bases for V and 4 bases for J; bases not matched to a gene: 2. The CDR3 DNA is TGTGCCAGCAGCCAGGGACAGGGGATCACTGAAGCTTTCTTT. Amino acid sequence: CASSQGQGITEAFF.

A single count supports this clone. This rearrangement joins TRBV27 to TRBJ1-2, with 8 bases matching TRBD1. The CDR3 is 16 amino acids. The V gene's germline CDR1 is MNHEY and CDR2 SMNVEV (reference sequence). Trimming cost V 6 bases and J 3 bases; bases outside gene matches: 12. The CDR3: CASSLGRTGRDYGYTF. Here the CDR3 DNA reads TGTGCCAGCAGCTTGGGCCGGACAGGGAGGGACTATGGCTACACCTTC.

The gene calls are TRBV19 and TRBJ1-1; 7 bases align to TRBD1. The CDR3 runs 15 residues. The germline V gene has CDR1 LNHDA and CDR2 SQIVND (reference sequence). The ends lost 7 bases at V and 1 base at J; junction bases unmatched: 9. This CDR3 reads CASKASGGANTEAFF. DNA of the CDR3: TGTGCCAGTAAAGCATCAGGGGGGGCGAACACTGAAGCTTTCTTT.

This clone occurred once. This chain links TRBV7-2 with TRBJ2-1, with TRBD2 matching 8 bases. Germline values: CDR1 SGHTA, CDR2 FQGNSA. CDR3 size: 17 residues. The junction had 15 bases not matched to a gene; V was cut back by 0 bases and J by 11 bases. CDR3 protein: CASSLALSGSSRAQQFF. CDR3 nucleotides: TGTGCCAGCAGCTTAGCGCTGAGCGGGAGCTCGAGGGCCCAGCAGTTCTTC.

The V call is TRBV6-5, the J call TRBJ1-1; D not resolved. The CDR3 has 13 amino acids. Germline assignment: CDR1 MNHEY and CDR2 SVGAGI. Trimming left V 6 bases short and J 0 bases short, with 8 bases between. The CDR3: CASSPEVNTEAFF. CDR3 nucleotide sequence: TGTGCCAGCAGCCCGGAGGTGAACACTGAAGCTTTCTTT.

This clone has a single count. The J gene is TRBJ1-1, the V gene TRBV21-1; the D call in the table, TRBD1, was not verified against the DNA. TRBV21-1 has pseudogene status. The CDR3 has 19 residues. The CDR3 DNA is TGTGCCAGCAGCCTTAAAGGGGGATGGGGCGGACGGTGGGACACTGAAGCTTTCTTT. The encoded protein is CASSLKGGWGGRWDTEAFF.

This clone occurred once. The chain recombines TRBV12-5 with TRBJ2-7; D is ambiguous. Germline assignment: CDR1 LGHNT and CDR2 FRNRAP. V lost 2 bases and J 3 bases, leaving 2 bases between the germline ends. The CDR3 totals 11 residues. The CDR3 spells CASGLNYEQYV. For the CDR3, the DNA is TGTGCTAGTGGTTTGAACTACGAGCAGTACGTC.

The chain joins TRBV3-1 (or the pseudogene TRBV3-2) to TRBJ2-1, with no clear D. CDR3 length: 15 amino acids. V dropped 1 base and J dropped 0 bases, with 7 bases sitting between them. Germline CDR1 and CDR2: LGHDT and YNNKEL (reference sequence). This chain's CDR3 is CASSQVRVSYNEQFF. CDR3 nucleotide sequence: TGTGCCAGCAGCCAAGTCCGGGTCTCCTACAATGAGCAGTTCTTC.

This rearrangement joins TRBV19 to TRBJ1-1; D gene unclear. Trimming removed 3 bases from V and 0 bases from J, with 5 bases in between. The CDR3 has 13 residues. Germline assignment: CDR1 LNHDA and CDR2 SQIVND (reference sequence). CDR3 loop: CASSIALNTEAFF. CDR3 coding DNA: TGTGCCAGTAGTATTGCCCTGAACACTGAAGCTTTCTTT.

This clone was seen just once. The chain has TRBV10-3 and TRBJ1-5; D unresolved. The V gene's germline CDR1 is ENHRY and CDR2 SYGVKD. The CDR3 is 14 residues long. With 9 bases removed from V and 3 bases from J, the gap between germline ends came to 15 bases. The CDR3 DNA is TGTGCCATTAGCCCGGGTGGGGTCAATCAGCCCCAGCATTTT. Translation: CAISPGGVNQPQHF.

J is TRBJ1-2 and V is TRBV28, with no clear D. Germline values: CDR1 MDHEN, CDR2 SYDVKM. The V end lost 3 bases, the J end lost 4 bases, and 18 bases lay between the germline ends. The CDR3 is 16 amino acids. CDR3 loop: CASSLETLRIGYGYTF. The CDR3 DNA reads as TGTGCCAGCAGTTTGGAGACCCTTCGGATTGGCTATGGCTACACCTTC.

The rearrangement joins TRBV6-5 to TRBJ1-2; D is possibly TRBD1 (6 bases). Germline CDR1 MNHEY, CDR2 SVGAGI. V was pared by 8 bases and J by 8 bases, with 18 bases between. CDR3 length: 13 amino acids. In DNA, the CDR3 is TGTGCCAGCCTGGGGCAGGGGCCTCACGGCTACACCTTC. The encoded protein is CASLGQGPHGYTF.

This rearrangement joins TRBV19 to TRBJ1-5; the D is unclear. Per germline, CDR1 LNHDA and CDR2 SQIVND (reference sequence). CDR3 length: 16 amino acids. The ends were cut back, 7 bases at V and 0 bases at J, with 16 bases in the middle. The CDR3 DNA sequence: TGTGCCAGTACTCTTGGGCAGCTAGATAGCAATCAGCCCCAGCATTTT. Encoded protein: CASTLGQLDSNQPQHF.

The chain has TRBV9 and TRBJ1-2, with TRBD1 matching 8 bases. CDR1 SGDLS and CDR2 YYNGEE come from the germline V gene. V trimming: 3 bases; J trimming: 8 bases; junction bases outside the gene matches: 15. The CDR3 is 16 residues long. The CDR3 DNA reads TGTGCCAGCAGCGCCGCCGGGCAGGGGGCGGGTAGGGGCTACACCTTC. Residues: CASSAAGQGAGRGYTF.

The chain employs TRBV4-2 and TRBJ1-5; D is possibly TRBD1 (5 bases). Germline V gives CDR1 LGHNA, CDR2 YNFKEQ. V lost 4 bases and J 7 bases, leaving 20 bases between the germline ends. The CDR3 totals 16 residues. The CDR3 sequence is CASSRGPGSLGQPQHF. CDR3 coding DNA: TGTGCCAGCAGCCGGGGCCCCGGGTCCCTAGGACAGCCCCAGCATTTT.

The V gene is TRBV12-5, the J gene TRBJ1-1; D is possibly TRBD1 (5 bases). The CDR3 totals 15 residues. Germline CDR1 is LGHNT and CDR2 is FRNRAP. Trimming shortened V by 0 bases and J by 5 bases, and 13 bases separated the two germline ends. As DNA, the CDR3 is TGTGCTAGTGGTTTGGTACTATCGGGGGGGACTGAAGCTTTCTTT. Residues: CASGLVLSGGTEAFF.

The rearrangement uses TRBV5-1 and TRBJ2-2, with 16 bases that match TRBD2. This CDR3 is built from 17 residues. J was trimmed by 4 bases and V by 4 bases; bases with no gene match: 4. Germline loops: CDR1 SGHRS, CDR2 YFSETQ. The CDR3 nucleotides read TGCGCCAGCAGCCCGGGACTAGCGGGAGGGGGCACCGGGGAGCTGTTTTTT. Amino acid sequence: CASSPGLAGGGTGELFF.

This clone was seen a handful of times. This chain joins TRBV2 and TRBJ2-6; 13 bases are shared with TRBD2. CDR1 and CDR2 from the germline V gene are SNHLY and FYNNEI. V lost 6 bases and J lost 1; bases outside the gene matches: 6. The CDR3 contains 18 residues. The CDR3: CASSSLAGGPSGANVLTF. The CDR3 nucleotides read TGTGCCAGCAGCTCACTAGCGGGGGGGCCTTCTGGGGCCAACGTCCTGACTTTC.

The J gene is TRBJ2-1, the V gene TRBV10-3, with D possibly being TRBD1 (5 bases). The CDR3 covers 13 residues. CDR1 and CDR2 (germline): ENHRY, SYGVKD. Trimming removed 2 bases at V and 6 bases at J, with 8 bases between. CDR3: CAISEAGINEQFF. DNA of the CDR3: TGTGCCATCAGTGAGGCAGGGATCAATGAGCAGTTCTTC.

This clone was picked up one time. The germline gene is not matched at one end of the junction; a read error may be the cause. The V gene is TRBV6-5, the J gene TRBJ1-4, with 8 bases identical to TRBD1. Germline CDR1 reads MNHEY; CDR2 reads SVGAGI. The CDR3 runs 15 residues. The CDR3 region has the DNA TGTGCCAGCAGTGACTCAACAGGGGGTAATGAAAAACTGTTTTTT. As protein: CASSDSTGGNEKLFF.

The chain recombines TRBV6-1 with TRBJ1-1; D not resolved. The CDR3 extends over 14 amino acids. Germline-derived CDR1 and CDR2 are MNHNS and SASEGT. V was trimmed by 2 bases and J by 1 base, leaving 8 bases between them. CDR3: CASSEMTRNTEAFF. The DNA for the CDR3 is TGTGCCAGCAGTGAAATGACGAGGAACACTGAAGCTTTCTTT.

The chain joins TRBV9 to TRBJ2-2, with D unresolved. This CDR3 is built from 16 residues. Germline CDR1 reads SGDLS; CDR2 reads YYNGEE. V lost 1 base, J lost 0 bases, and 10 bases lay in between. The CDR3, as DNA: TGTGCCAGCAGCGTAACTGTTGGCGCGAACACCGGGGAGCTGTTTTTT. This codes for CASSVTVGANTGELFF.

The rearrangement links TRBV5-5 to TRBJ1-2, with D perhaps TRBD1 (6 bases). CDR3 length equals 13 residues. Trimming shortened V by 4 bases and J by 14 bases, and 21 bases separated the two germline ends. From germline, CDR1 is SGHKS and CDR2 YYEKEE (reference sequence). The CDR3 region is CASSTGDWGARTF. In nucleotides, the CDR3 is TGTGCCAGCAGCACCGGGGACTGGGGGGCTAGGACCTTC.

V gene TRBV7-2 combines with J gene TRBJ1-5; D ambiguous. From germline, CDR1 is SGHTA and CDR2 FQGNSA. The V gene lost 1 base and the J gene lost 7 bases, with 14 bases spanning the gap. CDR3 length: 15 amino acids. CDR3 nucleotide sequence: TGTGCCAGCAGCTTAGTAAAGGGCTTCGGGCAGCCCCAGCATTTT. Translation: CASSLVKGFGQPQHF.

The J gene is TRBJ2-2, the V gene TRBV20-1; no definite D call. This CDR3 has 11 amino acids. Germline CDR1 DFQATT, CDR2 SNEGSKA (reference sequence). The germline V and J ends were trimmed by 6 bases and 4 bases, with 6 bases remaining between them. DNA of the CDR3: TGCAGTGCCCACCTCACCGGGGAGCTGTTTTTT. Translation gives CSAHLTGELFF.